The T cell receptor (beta chain) described here comes from a study of OX40 agonist ivuxolimab in advanced cancers. For context, the study as a whole: Ivuxolimab was an agonistic, fully human IgG2 monoclonal antibody directed against OX40 (CD134), a costimulatory receptor. Intravenous ivuxolimab was administered to patients every 2 weeks at six dose levels: 0.01, 0.1, 0.3, 1.5, 3 and 10 mg/kg. The paper reports the monotherapy dose-escalation portion (N of about 51 patients) of the phase I ivuxolimab trial. Three dose-escalation patients achieved partial responses, one with hepatocellular carcinoma and two with cutaneous melanoma. In the dose-escalation cohort, approximately 83% of patients were male, and the mean age was roughly 60 years with a range of roughly 20 to 80. Among the roughly 50 dose-escalation patients, some 19 had hepatocellular carcinoma, 15 or so melanoma, 9 renal cell carcinoma and 9 head and neck cancer. The point of sequencing TCRbeta in the periphery was to test whether ivuxolimab changed TCR sequence diversity and drove clonal T-cell expansion. Prior anti-PD-1, anti-PD-L1 or anti-CTLA-4 therapy was permitted, and checkpoint inhibitors had been received by roughly 40% of dose-escalation patients.

Patients with autoimmune disease history or receiving systemic immunosuppression were excluded from the trial. Peripheral blood for TCR sequencing was drawn from every dose cohort at baseline, at cycle 4 day 1 and at cycle 7 day 1. Samples were obtained from an open-label, multicenter, first-in-human phase I dose-escalation trial of ivuxolimab. Adults with locally advanced or metastatic head and neck squamous cell, hepatocellular, melanoma or renal cell carcinoma were enrolled in the trial. Before TCR sequencing, CD4+ and CD8+ T cells were separately sorted from peripheral blood. The CDR3 runs 14 residues from the cysteine to the phenylalanine. The entry retains the CDR3 DNA only, 42 bases that are in frame from base 1. From the germline V gene, CDR1 is SGHTA and CDR2 is FQGNSA. The junction shows trimming of 5 bases on V and 9 bases on J, plus 14 bases between the germline ends. To sequence the TCRbeta CDR3 region, genomic DNA was isolated from the sorted cells. TCRbeta CDR3 regions were sequenced using the immunoSEQ Assay. Imported from immuneACCESS, the table was reduced by TCRdb to in-frame sequences with V and J called. These copies leave out some clones; in studies compared against another copy, an unresolved V gene accounts for under half, and the cause of the remainder is not known. The sample profile shows 70,000 to 100,000 clones; around 80% of them were found once. The biggest ten clones account for 1% to 1.3% of the sample.

Study-wide findings and limitations: On average, CD8+ T cells showed more expanded clones than CD4+ T cells after ivuxolimab. In the 0.1-3.0 mg/kg groups, partial responders were among the patients with the lowest normalized peripheral clonal expansion, particularly in CD8+ T cells. Low levels of normalized T-cell clonal expansion were also shown by some nonresponding patients. Antigen specificity was not determined for the clonally expanded peripheral T cells. At doses of 0.1 to 3.0 mg/kg, clonal expansion of both CD4+ and CD8+ T cells in blood was seen between baseline and week 6.

Worth noting for this clone: Its antigen target is currently unknown. It has no much larger one-base neighbor in the sample; base qualities were not kept.

The material sequenced was CD4+ or CD8+ T cells sorted from blood, taken in a trial of the OX40 agonist ivuxolimab. The sequence joins TRBV7-2 to TRBJ1-6; too little of a D gene remains to name it. The receptor was derived from an adult with an advanced solid tumor such as melanoma, head and neck, liver or kidney cancer. The CDR3 region has the sequence CASSTTRGASPLHF. The DNA sequence is TGTGCCAGCAGCACCACCCGGGGTGCTTCACCCCTCCACTTT.